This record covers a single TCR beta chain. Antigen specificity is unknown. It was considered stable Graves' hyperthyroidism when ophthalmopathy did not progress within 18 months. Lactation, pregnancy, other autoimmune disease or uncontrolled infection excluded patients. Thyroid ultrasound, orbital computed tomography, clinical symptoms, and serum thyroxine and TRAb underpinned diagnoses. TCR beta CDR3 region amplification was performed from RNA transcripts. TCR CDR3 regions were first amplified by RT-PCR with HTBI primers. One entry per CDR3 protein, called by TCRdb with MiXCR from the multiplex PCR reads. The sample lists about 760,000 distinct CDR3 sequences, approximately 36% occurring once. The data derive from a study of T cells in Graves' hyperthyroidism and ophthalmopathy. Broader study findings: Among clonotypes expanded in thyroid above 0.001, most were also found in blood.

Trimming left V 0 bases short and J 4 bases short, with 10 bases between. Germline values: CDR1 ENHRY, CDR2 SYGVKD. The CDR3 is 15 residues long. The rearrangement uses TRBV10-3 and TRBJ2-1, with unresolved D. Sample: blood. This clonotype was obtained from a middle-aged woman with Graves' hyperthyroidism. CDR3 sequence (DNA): TGTGCCATCAGTGAGTCCACGGAAGCGTACAATGAGCAGTTCTTC. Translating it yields CAISESTEAYNEQFF.